These 14 T cell receptor beta chains were all obtained from the same sample, sequenced in a study of blood T cell repertoires in COVID-19. Sequencing used immunoSEQ multiplex PCR; TCRdb keeps in-frame clones, though not all of them. The data contain 250,000 to 350,000 clones, around 81% of them singletons. The specimen sequenced was peripheral blood. The receptors stem from a person aged 70 to 85 with COVID-19, enrolled during active disease.

This clone was seen only once. This rearrangement joins TRBV6-5 to TRBJ1-5; TRBD1 matches at 12 bases. CDR3 length: 14 residues. V was pared by 6 bases and J by 6 bases, with 3 bases of the junction left unmatched. The germline V gene encodes CDR1 MNHEY and CDR2 SVGAGI. This CDR3 reads CASRGQGASQPQHF. The CDR3 region has the DNA TGTGCCAGCAGGGGACAGGGGGCAAGTCAGCCCCAGCATTTT.

The rearrangement links TRBV11-3 to TRBJ2-7; a possible D gene is TRBD2 (5 bases). V lost 3 bases and J 2 bases, leaving 8 bases between the germline ends. Germline V lookup: CDR1 SGHNT, CDR2 YENEEA. The CDR3 loop spans 13 amino acids. As DNA, the CDR3 is TGTGCCAGCAGCTTTGGACTTGCCTACGAGCAGTACTTC. Translating it yields CASSFGLAYEQYF.

This chain uses TRBV19 with TRBJ2-5; no clear D gene. V lost 5 bases and J 5 bases, leaving 6 bases between the germline ends. Germline V gives CDR1 LNHDA, CDR2 SQIVND (reference sequence). The CDR3 totals 11 residues. CDR3 protein: CASSSFETQYF. In DNA form, the CDR3 reads TGTGCCAGTAGTTCTTTTGAGACCCAGTACTTC.

This chain links TRBV5-6 with TRBJ2-3; D remains ambiguous. The CDR3 covers 14 residues. Per germline, CDR1 SGHDT and CDR2 YYEEEE. The V and J ends lost 5 bases and 4 bases respectively, with 14 bases between them. CDR3 residues: CASRRSDWSDTQYF. For the CDR3, the DNA is TGTGCCAGCAGGCGAAGCGATTGGTCAGATACGCAGTATTTT.

This clone was counted a single time. The chain couples TRBV19 to TRBJ1-5, with D hard to call. The V gene lost 5 bases and the J gene lost 1 base, with 12 bases spanning the gap. CDR1 and CDR2 from the germline V gene are LNHDA and SQIVND (reference sequence). This CDR3 is 15 amino acids long. Here the CDR3 reads CASSGGRSSNQPQHF. The DNA of the CDR3 is TGTGCCAGTAGTGGAGGACGTTCCAGCAATCAGCCCCAGCATTTT.

The rearrangement links TRBV3-1 (or the pseudogene TRBV3-2) to TRBJ1-5; no reliable D call. V lost 0 bases and J lost 5, with 5 bases in between. The V gene's germline CDR1 is LGHDT and CDR2 YNNKEL (reference sequence). The CDR3 covers 13 residues. Written as DNA, the CDR3 is TGTGCCAGCAGCCAAGATCCGTATCAGCCCCAGCATTTT. Translating it yields CASSQDPYQPQHF.

The CDR3 region has the DNA TGCAGCGTCTCCCCTGGGGGGGGATGGACTGAAGCTTTCTTT. It translates to CSVSPGGGWTEAFF. The rearrangement joins TRBV29-1 to TRBJ1-1; tentative D call: TRBD1 (5 bases). Germline-derived CDR1 and CDR2 are SQVTM and ANQGSEA. V lost 6 bases and J lost 5, with 19 bases in between. The CDR3 loop spans 14 amino acids.

This clone has at least ten counts. The chain recombines TRBV19 with TRBJ2-7; 7 bases match TRBD1. This CDR3 is 16 amino acids long. Looked up from germline, CDR1 is LNHDA and CDR2 is SQIVND (reference sequence). Trimming cost V 5 bases and J 2 bases; bases outside gene matches: 12. CDR3 protein: CASSPQGTVDTYEQYF. CDR3 nucleotides: TGTGCCAGTAGTCCCCAGGGGACAGTAGATACCTACGAGCAGTACTTC. The complete variable domain, with remaining parts taken from reference TRBV19 and TRBJ2-7, reads DGGITQSPKYLFRKEGQNVTLSCEQNLNHDAMYWYRQDPGQGLRLIYYSQIVNDFQKGDIAEGYSVSREKKESFPLTVTSAQKNPTAFYLCASSPQGTVDTYEQYFGPGTRLTVT.

This chain connects TRBV5-6 to TRBJ2-3, with D possibly matching TRBD1 (6 bases). There are 16 residues in the CDR3. The germline CDR1 and CDR2 sequences are SGHDT and YYEEEE. Between the trimmed V and J ends, which lost 1 base and 0 bases, there was a span of 12 bases. The CDR3 DNA follows: TGTGCCAGCAGCTTGTCGGGACAAGGAAGCACAGATACGCAGTATTTT. It specifies CASSLSGQGSTDTQYF.

There are a few counts of this clone. The rearrangement links TRBV19 to TRBJ2-2; 8 nucleotides agree with TRBD1. The V gene end was trimmed by 3 bases and the J gene end by 5 bases; junction bases not matched to a gene: 2. This CDR3 contains 14 residues. Germline CDR1 reads LNHDA; CDR2 reads SQIVND (reference sequence). The CDR3 nucleotides are TGTGCCAGTAGTATCAGGGGGCCGACCGGGGAGCTGTTTTTT. Translation gives CASSIRGPTGELFF. The variable domain in full, with the rest retrieved from reference TRBV19 and TRBJ2-2, is DGGITQSPKYLFRKEGQNVTLSCEQNLNHDAMYWYRQDPGQGLRLIYYSQIVNDFQKGDIAEGYSVSREKKESFPLTVTSAQKNPTAFYLCASSIRGPTGELFFGEGSRLTVL.

The J gene is TRBJ1-1, the V gene TRBV19; unclear D gene. Trimming cost V 10 bases and J 6 bases, with 12 bases left between them. The CDR3 extends over 11 amino acids. Germline lookup yields CDR1 LNHDA and CDR2 SQIVND (reference sequence). The CDR3 here is CATKVSAEAFF. In DNA form, the CDR3 reads TGTGCCACTAAAGTATCCGCTGAAGCTTTCTTT.

The chain employs TRBV19 and TRBJ2-3; TRBD2 might be the D (6 bases). With 0 bases removed from V and 8 bases from J, the gap between germline ends came to 12 bases. This CDR3 is built from 14 residues. Germline V gene sequence: CDR1 LNHDA, CDR2 SQIVND (reference sequence). CDR3 sequence (DNA): TGTGCCAGTAGTATAGATCGGGAGTTGGCTACGCAGTATTTT. Amino acids: CASSIDRELATQYF.

Turning to this clone: A read error may produce the germline difference seen at one junction end. The gene calls are TRBV6-1 and TRBJ1-1; 12 nucleotides agree with TRBD1. The CDR3 has 13 residues. Per the germline V gene, CDR1 is MNHNS and CDR2 is SASEGT. The CDR3 nucleotides read TGTGCCAGCAGTGACCGGGACAGGGGGCGAAGGGGGTTT. Its protein product is CASSDRDRGRRGF.

V is TRBV7-9 and J is TRBJ2-1; TRBD2 matches at 9 bases. V was pared by 3 bases and J by 8 bases, with 8 bases of the junction left unmatched. The CDR3 runs 15 residues. CDR1 is SEHNR, CDR2 FQNEAQ, per germline (reference sequence). The CDR3 sequence: CASSLEGGRVDEQFF. DNA of the CDR3: TGTGCCAGCAGCTTGGAAGGCGGGAGGGTGGATGAGCAGTTCTTC.